This T cell receptor beta chain was found in a study of preoperative IRX-2 immunotherapy in early breast cancer. Germline V gene sequence: CDR1 SGHVS, CDR2 FNYEAQ. Trimming removed 9 bases from V and 4 bases from J, with 16 bases in between. This CDR3 has 15 residues. The sample's treatment: preoperative locoregional IRX-2 cytokine immunotherapy. This clone was picked up one time. The table came from immunoSEQ multiplex PCR; TCRdb's copy has only in-frame clones and leaves some out. The sample holds about 19,000 clones, 70% to 90% seen once. The sample here was lymph node tissue, taken after IRX-2 immunotherapy. This receptor was obtained from a human donor with breast cancer. This sequence joins TRBV7-6 and TRBJ1-6; a weak D match, TRBD1 (6 bases). The CDR3 bases are TGTGCCAGAAGCAACGCGGGACATTATAATTCACCCCTCCACTTT. It is translated as CARSNAGHYNSPLHF.